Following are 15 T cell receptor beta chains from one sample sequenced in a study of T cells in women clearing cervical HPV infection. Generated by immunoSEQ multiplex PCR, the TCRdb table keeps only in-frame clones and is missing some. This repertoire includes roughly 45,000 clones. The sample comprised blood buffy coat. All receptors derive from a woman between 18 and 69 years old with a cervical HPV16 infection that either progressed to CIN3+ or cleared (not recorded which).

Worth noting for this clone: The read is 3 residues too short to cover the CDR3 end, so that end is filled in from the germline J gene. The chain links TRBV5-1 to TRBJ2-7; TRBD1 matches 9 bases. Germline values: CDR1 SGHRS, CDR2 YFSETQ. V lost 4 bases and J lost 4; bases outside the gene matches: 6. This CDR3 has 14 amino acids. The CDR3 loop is CASSRSTGGYEQYF. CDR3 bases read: TGCGCCAGCAGCCGCTCGACAGGGGGGTACGAG.

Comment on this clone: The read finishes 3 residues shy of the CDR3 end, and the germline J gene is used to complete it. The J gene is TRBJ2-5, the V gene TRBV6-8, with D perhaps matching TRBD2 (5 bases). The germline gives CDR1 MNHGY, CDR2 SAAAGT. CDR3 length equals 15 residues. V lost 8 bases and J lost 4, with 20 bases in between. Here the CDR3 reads CASGNNGLSGETQYF. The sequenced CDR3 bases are TGTGCCAGCGGGAACAACGGACTCTCTGGAGAGACC.

CDR3 residues: CASSLADNSPLHF. CDR3 bases read: TGTGCCAGCAGCTTGGCTGATAATTCACCC. The chain recombines TRBV5-4 with TRBJ1-6; D gene uncertain. The read ends 3 residues before the CDR3 terminus; that terminus is restored from the germline J gene. CDR3 length: 13 amino acids. Germline lookup yields CDR1 SGHNT and CDR2 YYREEE (reference sequence). Trimming left V 0 bases short and J 5 bases short, with 3 bases between.

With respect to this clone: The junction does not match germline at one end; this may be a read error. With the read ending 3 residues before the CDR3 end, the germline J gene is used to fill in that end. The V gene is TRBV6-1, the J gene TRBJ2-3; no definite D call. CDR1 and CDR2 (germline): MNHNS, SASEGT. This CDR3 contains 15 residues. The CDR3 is CASSEASYSADTQYF. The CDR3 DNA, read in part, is TGTGCCAGTAGTGAGGCCTCATACAGTGCAGATACG.

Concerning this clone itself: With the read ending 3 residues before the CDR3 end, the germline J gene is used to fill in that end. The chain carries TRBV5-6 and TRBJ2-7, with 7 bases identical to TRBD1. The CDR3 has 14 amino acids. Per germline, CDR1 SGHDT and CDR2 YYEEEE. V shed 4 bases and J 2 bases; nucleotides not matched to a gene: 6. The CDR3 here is CASSGTGVTYEQYF. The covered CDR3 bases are TGTGCCAGCAGCGGAACAGGGGTCACCTACGAG.

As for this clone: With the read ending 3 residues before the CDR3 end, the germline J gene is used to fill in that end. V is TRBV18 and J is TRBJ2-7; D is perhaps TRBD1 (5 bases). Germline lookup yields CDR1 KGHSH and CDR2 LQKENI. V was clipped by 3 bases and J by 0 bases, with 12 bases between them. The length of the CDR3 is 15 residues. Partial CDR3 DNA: TGTGCCAGCTCACCGTATACAGGCGACTCCTACGAG. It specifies CASSPYTGDSYE. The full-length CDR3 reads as CASSPYTGDSYEQYF.

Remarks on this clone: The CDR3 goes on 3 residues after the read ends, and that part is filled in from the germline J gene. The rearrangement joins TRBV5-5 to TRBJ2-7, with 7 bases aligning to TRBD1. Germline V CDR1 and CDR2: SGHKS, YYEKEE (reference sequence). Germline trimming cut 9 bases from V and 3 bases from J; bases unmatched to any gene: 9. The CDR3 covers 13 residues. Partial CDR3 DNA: TGTGCCACCAACCCCGGGACAGACTACGAG. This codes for CATNPGTDYE. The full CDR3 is CATNPGTDYEQYF. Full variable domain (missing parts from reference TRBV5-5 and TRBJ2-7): DAGVTQSPTHLIKTRGQQVTLRCSPISGHKSVSWYQQVLGQGPQFIFQYYEKEERGRGNFPDRFSARQFPNYSSELNVNALLLGDSALYLCATNPGTDYEQYFGPGTRLTVT.

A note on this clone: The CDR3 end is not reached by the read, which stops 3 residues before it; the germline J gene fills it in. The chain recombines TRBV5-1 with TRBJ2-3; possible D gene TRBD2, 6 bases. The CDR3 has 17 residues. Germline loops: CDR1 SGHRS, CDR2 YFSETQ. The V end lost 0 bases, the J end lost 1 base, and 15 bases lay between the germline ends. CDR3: CASSLALASRGTDTQYF. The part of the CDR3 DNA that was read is TGCGCCAGCAGCTTGGCCCTAGCGTCTCGAGGCACAGATACG.

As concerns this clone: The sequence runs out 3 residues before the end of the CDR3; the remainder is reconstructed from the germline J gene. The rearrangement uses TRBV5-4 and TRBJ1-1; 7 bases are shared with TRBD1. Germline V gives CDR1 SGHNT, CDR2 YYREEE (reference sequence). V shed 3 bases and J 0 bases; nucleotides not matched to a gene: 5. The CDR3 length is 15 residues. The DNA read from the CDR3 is TGTGCCAGCAGCTCGGACAGGCCTATGAACACTGAA. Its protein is CASSSDRPMNTE. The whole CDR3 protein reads CASSSDRPMNTEAFF.

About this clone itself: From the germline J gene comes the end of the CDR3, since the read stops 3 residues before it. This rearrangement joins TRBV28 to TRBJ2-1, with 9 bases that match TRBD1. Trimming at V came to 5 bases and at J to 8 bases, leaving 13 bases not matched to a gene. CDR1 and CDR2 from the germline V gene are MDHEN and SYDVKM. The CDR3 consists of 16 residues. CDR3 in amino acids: CASSPSTGGLRDEQFF. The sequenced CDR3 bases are TGTGCCAGCAGTCCCTCGACAGGGGGACTACGGGATGAG.

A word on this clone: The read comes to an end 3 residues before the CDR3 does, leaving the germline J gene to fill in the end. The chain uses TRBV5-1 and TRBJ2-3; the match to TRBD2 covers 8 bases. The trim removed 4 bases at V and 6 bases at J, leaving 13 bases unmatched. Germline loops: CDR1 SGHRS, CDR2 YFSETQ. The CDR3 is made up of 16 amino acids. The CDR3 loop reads CASSPVGGLGADTQYF. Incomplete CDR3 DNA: TGCGCCAGCAGCCCAGTGGGGGGACTAGGAGCGGATACG. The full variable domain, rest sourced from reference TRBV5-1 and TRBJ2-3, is KAGVTQTPRYLIKTRGQQVTLSCSPISGHRSVSWYQQTPGQGLQFLFEYFSETQRNKGNFPGRFSGRQFSNSRSEMNVSTLELGDSALYLCASSPVGGLGADTQYFGPGTRLTVL.

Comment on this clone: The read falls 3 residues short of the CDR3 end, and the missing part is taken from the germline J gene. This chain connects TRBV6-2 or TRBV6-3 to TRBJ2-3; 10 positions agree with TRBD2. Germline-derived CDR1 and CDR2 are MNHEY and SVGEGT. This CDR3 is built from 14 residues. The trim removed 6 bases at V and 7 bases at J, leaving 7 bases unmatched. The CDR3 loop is CASSSSGGVYTQYF. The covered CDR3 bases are TGTGCCAGCAGCTCGAGCGGGGGGGTATATACG.

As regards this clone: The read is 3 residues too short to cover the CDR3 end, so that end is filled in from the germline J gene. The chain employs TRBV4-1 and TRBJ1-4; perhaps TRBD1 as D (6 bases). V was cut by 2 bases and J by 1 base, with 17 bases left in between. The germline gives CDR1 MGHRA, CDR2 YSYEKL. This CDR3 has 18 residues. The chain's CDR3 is CASSQPGALDRTNEKLFF. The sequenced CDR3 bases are TGCGCCAGCAGCCAACCAGGGGCCTTAGACCGAACTAATGAAAAA.

The CDR3 bases that were read are TGTGCCAGCTCTCGGACAGGGGAAGGCGAC. It yields the protein CASSRTGEGD. The complete CDR3 sequence is CASSRTGEGDYTF. The chain combines TRBV18 with TRBJ1-2, with 9 bases that match TRBD1. The CDR3 end is not reached by the read, which stops 3 residues before it; the germline J gene fills it in. The CDR3 has 13 amino acids. CDR1 is KGHSH, CDR2 LQKENI, per germline.

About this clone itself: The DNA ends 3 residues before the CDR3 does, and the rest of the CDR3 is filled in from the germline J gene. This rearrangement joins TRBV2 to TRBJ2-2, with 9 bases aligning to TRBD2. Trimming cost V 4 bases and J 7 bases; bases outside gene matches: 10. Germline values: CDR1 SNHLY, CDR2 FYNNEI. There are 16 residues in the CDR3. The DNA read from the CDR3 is TGTGCCAGCAGTGGGTTTGCGGGGGGGCCTCACGGGGAG. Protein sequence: CASSGFAGGPHGE. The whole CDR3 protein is CASSGFAGGPHGELFF.